The rows below give T cell receptor beta chains drawn from one sample of a study of CD8+ T cells in alopecia areata. Generated by immunoSEQ multiplex PCR, the TCRdb table keeps only in-frame clones and is missing some. The sample lists under 250,000 clones; roughly 57% were seen once. The sample was CD4+ T cells sorted from blood, taken at week 0. Receptors originate from a human donor with alopecia areata. Each CDR3 is given with its conserved first and last residue. A D gene is named only where the DNA matches it firmly. Clone size is given for some rows only: seen once, a few or many times, or a class if the clone is expanded.

>NA|TRBV19|TRBJ1-6|many
CASSILGQGYSPLHF
TGTGCCAGTAGTATACTTGGGCAGGGTTATTCACCCCTCCACTTT
>NA|TRBV5-1|TRBJ1-4|NA
CASSLQPTNEKLFF
TGCGCCAGCAGCTTACAGCCAACTAATGAAAAACTGTTTTTT
>TRBD2|TRBV7-9|TRBJ2-3|NA
CASSSTSGVTDTQYF
TGTGCCAGCAGCTCGACTAGCGGGGTTACAGATACGCAGTATTTT
>NA|TRBV4-1|TRBJ1-2|few
CASSQARGQDYGYTF
TGCGCCAGCAGCCAAGCTAGAGGGCAGGACTATGGCTACACCTTC
>NA|TRBV6-6|TRBJ2-5|NA
CASSSPAGYQETQYF
TGTGCCAGCAGTTCCCCGGCGGGATACCAAGAGACCCAGTACTTC
>NA|TRBV7-8|TRBJ2-7|many
CASSLEGGGYEQYF
TGTGCCAGCAGCTTAGAAGGGGGTGGGTACGAGCAGTACTTC
>NA|TRBV6-5|TRBJ2-7|NA
CASSDRYEQYF
TGTGCCAGCAGTGACAGATACGAGCAGTACTTC
>NA|TRBV4-2|TRBJ2-2|NA
CASADGYYTGELFF
TGTGCCAGCGCAGATGGATACTACACCGGGGAGCTGTTTTTT
>NA|TRBV29-1|TRBJ2-3|NA
CSAGWQYTDTQYF
TGCAGCGCCGGGTGGCAATACACAGATACGCAGTATTTT
>NA|TRBV7-2|TRBJ1-4|few
CASSFLSLEKLFF
TGTGCCAGCAGCTTCCTTTCCCTGGAAAAACTGTTTTTT
>NA|TRBV29-1|TRBJ2-7|once
CSVGSYEQYF
TGCAGCGTTGGATCCTACGAGCAGTACTTC
>NA|TRBV4-2|TRBJ2-3|few
CASSQEVLVEADTQYF
TGTGCCAGCAGCCAAGAGGTCCTTGTGGAGGCAGATACGCAGTATTTT
>TRBD1|TRBV30|TRBJ1-5|few
CAWSSKGQGDNQPQHF
TGTGCCTGGAGTTCCAAGGGACAGGGGGACAATCAGCCCCAGCATTTT
>TRBD2|TRBV28|TRBJ2-1|NA
CASKREGPPSNEQFF
TGTGCCAGTAAGCGGGAGGGCCCCCCCTCAAATGAGCAGTTCTTC
>NA|TRBV25-1|TRBJ2-1|few
CASRHGANNEQFF
TGTGCCAGTCGTCACGGCGCTAACAATGAGCAGTTCTTC
>TRBD1|TRBV7-3|TRBJ2-1|few
CASSLMGQGANEQFF
TGTGCCAGCAGCTTAATGGGACAGGGGGCGAATGAGCAGTTCTTC
>TRBD1|TRBV6-5|TRBJ1-5|few
CASSPGQGVQPQHF
TGTGCCAGCAGTCCTGGACAGGGGGTTCAGCCCCAGCATTTT
>TRBD2|TRBV18|TRBJ2-7|NA
CASSPETSGVGEQYF
TGTGCCAGCTCACCAGAGACTAGCGGGGTTGGCGAGCAGTACTTC
>NA|TRBV5-1|TRBJ2-7|NA
CASSPQGSYEQYF
TGCGCCAGCAGCCCACAAGGGTCCTACGAGCAGTACTTC
>TRBD2|TRBV5-1|TRBJ2-3|NA
CASSGTSGTDTQYF
TGCGCCAGCAGCGGGACTAGCGGTACAGATACGCAGTATTTT
>NA|TRBV5-1|TRBJ1-2|few
CASSFGGYNYGYTF
TGCGCCAGCAGCTTTGGGGGATATAACTATGGCTACACCTTC
>NA|TRBV6-5|TRBJ2-7|NA
CASTNPGNYEQYF
TGTGCCAGCACGAACCCCGGCAACTACGAGCAGTACTTC
>NA|TRBV29-1|TRBJ2-2|NA
CSGVGYGTGELFF
TGCAGCGGGGTGGGTTACGGCACCGGGGAGCTGTTTTTT
>NA|TRBV11-2|TRBJ2-6|NA
CASSLVGQLSGANVLTF
TGTGCCAGCAGCTTAGTTGGACAGTTAAGTGGGGCCAACGTCCTGACTTTC
>NA|TRBV6-5|TRBJ1-2|NA
CAAGTPRGYTF
TGTGCCGCCGGGACACCGCGTGGCTACACCTTC